A single sample is the source of the 32 T cell receptor beta chains below, sequenced in a study of CD8 T cells in Susac syndrome. RNA amounts of roughly 0.45 to 1 ug underwent reverse transcription with random hexamers. TCRdb independently ran MiXCR on the immunoSEQ multiplex PCR reads; one entry per CDR3 protein. This table has about 430,000 distinct CDR3 sequences, about 85% appearing once. The specimen was CD8+ T cells from PBMCs. These receptors all come from a human donor with multiple sclerosis.

This chain links TRBV3-1 with TRBJ2-7, with 8 bases matching TRBD2. There are 17 residues in the CDR3. J lost 2 bases, V lost 1 base, and 10 bases had no gene match. Germline values: CDR1 LGHDT, CDR2 YNNKEL (reference sequence). The chain's CDR3 is CASSQGASGYSTYEQYF. The CDR3 DNA is TGTGCCAGCAGCCAAGGGGCTAGCGGGTACTCAACCTACGAGCAGTACTTC.

The chain uses TRBV28 and TRBJ1-2; the D gene is possibly TRBD1 (6 bases). Germline CDR1 reads MDHEN; CDR2 reads SYDVKM. With 5 bases removed from V and 6 bases from J, the gap between germline ends came to 19 bases. This CDR3 is built from 15 residues. The DNA for the CDR3 is TGTGCCAGCAGTCTTTTAACGGGGGGCAAGGATGGCTACACCTTC. Its protein is CASSLLTGGKDGYTF.

V is TRBV30 and J is TRBJ2-7; a weak D match, TRBD2 (5 bases). Germline-derived CDR1 and CDR2 are GTSNPN and SVGIG (reference sequence). The CDR3 is made up of 12 amino acids. V was trimmed by 8 bases and J by 0 bases, leaving 11 bases between them. CDR3 protein: CALAAFSYEQYF. The CDR3 nucleotides are TGTGCCCTAGCCGCGTTCTCCTACGAGCAGTACTTC.

CDR3 amino acids: CASSFVREGGTDTQYF. The CDR3 DNA reads TGTGCCAGCAGTTTTGTAAGGGAGGGCGGCACAGATACGCAGTATTTT. V gene TRBV28 combines with J gene TRBJ2-3, with 7 bases lining up with TRBD2. The CDR3 runs to 16 residues. CDR1 MDHEN and CDR2 SYDVKM come from the germline V gene. Trimming took 3 bases from V and 1 from J; bases not matched to a gene: 7.

This clonotype has only a few counts. The chain joins TRBV27 to TRBJ2-2; D gene ambiguous. Germline values: CDR1 MNHEY, CDR2 SMNVEV (reference sequence). CDR3 length: 12 amino acids. V shed 1 base and J shed 6 bases, with 3 bases lying between them. The CDR3 sequence is CASSLFSGELFF. In DNA form, the CDR3 reads TGTGCCAGCAGTTTATTTTCCGGGGAGCTGTTTTTT.

The rearrangement links TRBV2 to TRBJ2-7; tentative D call: TRBD2 (7 bases). CDR1 and CDR2 from the germline V gene are SNHLY and FYNNEI. CDR3 length: 12 amino acids. Trimming left V 9 bases short and J 5 bases short, with 14 bases between. CDR3 residues: CASLGGVNEQYF. DNA for the CDR3: TGTGCCAGTCTAGGGGGGGTGAACGAGCAGTACTTC. Supplemented by reference TRBV2 and TRBJ2-7, the full variable domain reads EPEVTQTPSHQVTQMGQEVILRCVPISNHLYFYWYRQILGQKVEFLVSFYNNEISEKSEIFDDQFSVERPDGSNFTLKIRSTKLEDSAMYFCASLGGVNEQYFGPGTRLTVT.

The chain has TRBV6-2 or TRBV6-3 and TRBJ2-7, with D possibly being TRBD2 (6 bases). V was clipped by 4 bases and J by 3 bases, with 7 bases between them. This CDR3 has 12 amino acids. CDR1 and CDR2 (germline): MNHEY, SVGEGT. CDR3: CASSSGVYEQYF. Here the CDR3 DNA reads TGTGCCAGCAGTTCGGGGGTCTACGAGCAGTACTTC.

The V call is TRBV30, the J call TRBJ1-4; D is perhaps TRBD1 (5 bases). The CDR3 has 14 residues. Germline loops: CDR1 GTSNPN, CDR2 SVGIG (reference sequence). The V end lost 5 bases, the J end lost 7 bases, and 17 bases lay between the germline ends. In DNA, the CDR3 is TGTGCCTGGGGAATCGGGAATGGGGGTGAAAAACTGTTTTTT. It translates to CAWGIGNGGEKLFF.

This clonotype was recorded only once. V gene TRBV12-3 or TRBV12-4 combines with J gene TRBJ2-1; unclear D gene. This CDR3 spans 15 amino acids. Trimming removed 5 bases at V and 0 bases at J, with 11 bases between. CDR3 DNA: TGTGCCAGCAGTCCCAGAGAAACCTCCTACAATGAGCAGTTCTTC. It is translated as CASSPRETSYNEQFF.

This chain connects TRBV4-1 to TRBJ1-5; 9 positions agree with TRBD1. Germline trimming cut 0 bases from V and 4 bases from J; bases unmatched to any gene: 4. The length of the CDR3 is 16 residues. Per germline, CDR1 MGHRA and CDR2 YSYEKL. CDR3 loop: CASSQEEDRGNQPQHF. Here the CDR3 DNA reads TGCGCCAGCAGCCAAGAGGAGGACAGGGGTAATCAGCCCCAGCATTTT.

The chain employs TRBV9 and TRBJ2-2, with D tentatively TRBD2 (6 bases). V lost 0 bases and J lost 5, with 17 bases in between. Germline V lookup: CDR1 SGDLS, CDR2 YYNGEE. The CDR3 totals 17 residues. In DNA, the CDR3 is TGTGCCAGCAGCGTAGCTGGTGATAGCGGTGTTACCGGGGAGCTGTTTTTT. Translated, it gives CASSVAGDSGVTGELFF.

The chain is built from TRBV2 and TRBJ1-2; 7 bases are shared with TRBD1. This CDR3 has 16 amino acids. CDR1 and CDR2 from the germline V gene are SNHLY and FYNNEI. After removal of 1 base from V and 4 bases from J, the junction contained 9 bases not matched to a gene. The CDR3 sequence: CASSEGPQGGGYGYTF. CDR3 coding DNA: TGTGCCAGCAGTGAAGGTCCCCAGGGGGGAGGCTATGGCTACACCTTC.

The chain has TRBV27 and TRBJ1-2; D not resolved. Between the trimmed V and J ends, which lost 3 bases and 3 bases, there was a span of 8 bases. Germline values: CDR1 MNHEY, CDR2 SMNVEV (reference sequence). This CDR3 is 13 amino acids long. The CDR3 sequence: CASSLTPHYGYTF. The CDR3 DNA reads TGTGCCAGCAGTTTGACGCCACACTATGGCTACACCTTC.

V gene TRBV28 combines with J gene TRBJ1-1; D perhaps matches TRBD1 (5 bases). V lost 8 bases and J lost 1, with 11 bases in between. This CDR3 has 13 amino acids. Germline V lookup: CDR1 MDHEN, CDR2 SYDVKM. The chain's CDR3 is CASGDQGNTEAFF. The CDR3 bases are TGTGCCAGCGGGGACCAGGGGAACACTGAAGCTTTCTTT.

This clonotype was counted a few times. This chain joins TRBV5-1 and TRBJ2-7; D is perhaps TRBD2 (5 bases). Trimming stripped 7 bases from V and 7 bases from J, with 12 bases between. The CDR3 has 11 amino acids. CDR1 SGHRS and CDR2 YFSETQ come from the germline V gene. CDR3 nucleotide sequence: TGCGCCAGCCGGAGTTGGGAGGAGCAGTACTTC. This codes for CASRSWEEQYF. Looking up the rest from reference TRBV5-1 and TRBJ2-7 gives the full variable domain: KAGVTQTPRYLIKTRGQQVTLSCSPISGHRSVSWYQQTPGQGLQFLFEYFSETQRNKGNFPGRFSGRQFSNSRSEMNVSTLELGDSALYLCASRSWEEQYFGPGTRLTVT.

V gene TRBV6-2 or TRBV6-3 combines with J gene TRBJ1-1; 7 bases are shared with TRBD1. This CDR3 has 14 amino acids. The trim removed 4 bases at V and 5 bases at J, leaving 7 bases unmatched. Germline V CDR1 and CDR2: MNHEY, SVGEGT. The CDR3 loop is CASSSIQQGTEAFF. The DNA for the CDR3 is TGTGCCAGCAGTTCTATTCAACAGGGGACTGAAGCTTTCTTT.

The gene calls are TRBV11-2 and TRBJ1-1; 7 bases are a match to TRBD1. Per germline, CDR1 SGHAT and CDR2 FQNNGV. Unmatched junction bases numbered 7, after V lost 3 bases and J lost 6 bases. The CDR3 has 14 residues. CDR3 sequence reads: CASSFRGRVAEAFF. The CDR3 DNA sequence: TGTGCCAGCAGCTTTAGGGGGCGAGTGGCTGAAGCTTTCTTT.

This chain links TRBV2 with TRBJ2-5; TRBD2 agrees at 8 bases. This CDR3 is 16 amino acids long. With V trimmed by 1 base and J by 3 bases, 7 bases remained unmatched. Germline CDR1 reads SNHLY; CDR2 reads FYNNEI. The CDR3, as DNA: TGTGCCAGCAGTGAAGGTGGCGGGAGGACCGAAGAGACCCAGTACTTC. It codes for CASSEGGGRTEETQYF.

The chain combines TRBV11-2 with TRBJ2-1, with a tentative D call TRBD1 (7 bases). The CDR3 has 16 amino acids. Per germline, CDR1 SGHAT and CDR2 FQNNGV. Trimming pared 4 bases from V and 0 bases from J, leaving 13 bases between. Written as DNA, the CDR3 is TGTGCCAGCAGCTCTCAGGGGGGAAGCTCCTACAATGAGCAGTTCTTC. This encodes CASSSQGGSSYNEQFF. Full variable domain (remainder filled in from reference TRBV11-2 and TRBJ2-1): EAGVAQSPRYKIIEKRQSVAFWCNPISGHATLYWYQQILGQGPKLLIQFQNNGVVDDSQLPKDRFSAERLKGVDSTLKIQPAKLEDSAVYLCASSSQGGSSYNEQFFGPGTRLTVL.

The CDR3 DNA reads as TGTGCCTGGAGCGGACAGGGGAATCAGCCCCAGCATTTT. This encodes CAWSGQGNQPQHF. The V call is TRBV30, the J call TRBJ1-5, with 9 nucleotides matching TRBD1. The V and J ends lost 3 bases and 4 bases, in that order; junction bases with no gene match: 1. Germline V lookup: CDR1 GTSNPN, CDR2 SVGIG (reference sequence). The CDR3 runs 13 residues.

The gene calls are TRBV5-1 and TRBJ2-1; a weak D match, TRBD1 (5 bases). Germline CDR1 is SGHRS and CDR2 is YFSETQ. The CDR3 has 15 amino acids. The V end was cut by 6 bases, the J end by 9 bases, with 22 bases between. The CDR3 nucleotides are TGCGCCAGCACTGAAACAGGCCCGGTGGCTAGTGAGCAGTTCTTC. Its protein is CASTETGPVASEQFF. The full variable domain, with the rest looked up from reference TRBV5-1 and TRBJ2-1, is KAGVTQTPRYLIKTRGQQVTLSCSPISGHRSVSWYQQTPGQGLQFLFEYFSETQRNKGNFPGRFSGRQFSNSRSEMNVSTLELGDSALYLCASTETGPVASEQFFGPGTRLTVL.

The V gene is TRBV6-6, the J gene TRBJ2-4, with no clear D. Germline V gene sequence: CDR1 MNHNY, CDR2 SVGAGI (reference sequence). The V end was cut by 2 bases, the J end by 0 bases, with 8 bases between. This CDR3 region has 15 residues. For the CDR3, the DNA is TGTGCCAGCAGTTACATACAGCTAGCCAAAAACATTCAGTACTTC. Protein: CASSYIQLAKNIQYF.

This rearrangement joins TRBV28 to TRBJ2-7; D gene ambiguous. Germline loops: CDR1 MDHEN, CDR2 SYDVKM. CDR3 size: 12 residues. Trimming removed 4 bases from V and 1 base from J, with 5 bases in between. In nucleotides, the CDR3 is TGTGCCAGCAGTTACGAGTCCTACGAGCAGTACTTC. Protein product: CASSYESYEQYF.

This chain uses TRBV27 with TRBJ2-1; D unclear. Trimming removed 0 bases at V and 0 bases at J, with 6 bases between. CDR3 length: 15 residues. Germline V gene sequence: CDR1 MNHEY, CDR2 SMNVEV (reference sequence). The CDR3 loop reads CASSLSRSSYNEQFF. The CDR3 bases are TGTGCCAGCAGTTTATCGCGGAGCTCCTACAATGAGCAGTTCTTC.

The rearrangement uses TRBV20-1 and TRBJ2-7; TRBD2 aligns across 9 bases. Germline lookup yields CDR1 DFQATT and CDR2 SNEGSKA (reference sequence). The CDR3 loop spans 17 amino acids. With V trimmed by 0 bases and J by 0 bases, 9 bases remained unmatched. The CDR3, as DNA: TGCAGTGCTAGAGATTGGACCGGGACTAGCTCCTCCTACGAGCAGTACTTC. It is translated as CSARDWTGTSSSYEQYF.

This clonotype was seen a single time. V gene TRBV4-1 combines with J gene TRBJ1-1, with unresolved D. Trimming took 1 base from V and 0 from J, leaving 6 bases between them. CDR1 and CDR2 (germline): MGHRA, YSYEKL. The CDR3 consists of 14 residues. The DNA of the CDR3 is TGCGCCAGCAGCCAAGGAACCATGAACACTGAAGCTTTCTTT. Its translation: CASSQGTMNTEAFF.

V and J are TRBV12-3 or TRBV12-4 and TRBJ1-1; D possibly corresponds to TRBD1 (6 bases). The CDR3 runs 14 residues. Deletions cut 6 bases from V and 5 bases from J, with 16 bases between. CDR3 in DNA: TGTGCCAGCAGGAATACAGGGAAATTGACTGAAGCTTTCTTT. As protein: CASRNTGKLTEAFF.

The V gene is TRBV11-2, the J gene TRBJ2-2; tentative D call: TRBD1 (5 bases). Trimming took 5 bases from V and 6 from J, leaving 13 bases between them. Germline V gene sequence: CDR1 SGHAT, CDR2 FQNNGV. This CDR3 has 14 amino acids. CDR3 residues: CASSPILGAGELFF. In DNA, the CDR3 is TGTGCCAGCAGCCCTATATTAGGGGCCGGGGAGCTGTTTTTT.

This clonotype has only one observation. The chain is built from TRBV6-1 and TRBJ1-1, with D perhaps TRBD1 (5 bases). V was pared by 3 bases and J by 5 bases, with 16 bases between. The CDR3 is made up of 15 amino acids. Germline CDR1 is MNHNS and CDR2 is SASEGT. CDR3 in DNA: TGTGCCAGCAGTGACAGGGTCGCCGGTGAAACTGAAGCTTTCTTT. Its protein is CASSDRVAGETEAFF.

The chain recombines TRBV27 with TRBJ2-5; unclear D gene. Germline V gives CDR1 MNHEY, CDR2 SMNVEV (reference sequence). The germline V and J ends were trimmed by 6 bases and 5 bases, with 13 bases remaining between them. This CDR3 region has 13 residues. CDR3 amino acids: CASSQIPPETQYF. CDR3 coding DNA: TGTGCCAGCAGCCAAATCCCCCCTGAGACCCAGTACTTC.

This chain links TRBV29-1 with TRBJ1-1; D gene ambiguous. The ends were cut back, 0 bases at V and 4 bases at J, with 9 bases in the middle. The CDR3 sequence is 13 residues long. Germline-derived CDR1 and CDR2 are SQVTM and ANQGSEA. The CDR3 DNA reads as TGCAGCGTTGAAGATGGGCGGAGCACTGAAGCTTTCTTT. This gives the protein CSVEDGRSTEAFF.

The chain couples TRBV30 to TRBJ1-1; maybe TRBD1 (6 bases). Germline CDR1 is GTSNPN and CDR2 is SVGIG (reference sequence). The length of the CDR3 is 12 residues. The V and J ends lost 2 bases and 8 bases respectively, with 12 bases between them. CDR3 in DNA: TGTGCCTGGAGTCGGGGGGCGAGAGAAGCTTTCTTT. It translates to CAWSRGAREAFF.